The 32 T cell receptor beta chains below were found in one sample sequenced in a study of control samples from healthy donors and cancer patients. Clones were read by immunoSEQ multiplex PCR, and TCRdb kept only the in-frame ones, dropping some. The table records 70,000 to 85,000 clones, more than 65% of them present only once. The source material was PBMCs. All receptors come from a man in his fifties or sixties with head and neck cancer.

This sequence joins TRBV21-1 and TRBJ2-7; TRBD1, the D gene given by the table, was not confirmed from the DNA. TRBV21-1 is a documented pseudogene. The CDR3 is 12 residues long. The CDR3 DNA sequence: TGTGCCAGCAGCGACAGAGCAAACGAGCAGTACTTC. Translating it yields CASSDRANEQYF.

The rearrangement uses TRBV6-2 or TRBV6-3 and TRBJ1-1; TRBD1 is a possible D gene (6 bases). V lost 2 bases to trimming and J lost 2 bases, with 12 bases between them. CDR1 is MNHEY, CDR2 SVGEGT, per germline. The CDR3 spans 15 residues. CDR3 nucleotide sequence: TGTGCCAGCAGTTACCTTAGGGGACAAAACACTGAAGCTTTCTTT. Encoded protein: CASSYLRGQNTEAFF.

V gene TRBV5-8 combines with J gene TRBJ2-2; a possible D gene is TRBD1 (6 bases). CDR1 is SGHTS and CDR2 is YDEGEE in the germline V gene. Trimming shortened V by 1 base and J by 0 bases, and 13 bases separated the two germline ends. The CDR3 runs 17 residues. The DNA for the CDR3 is TGTGCCAGCAGCTTGATGTTGACAGGTGCGAACACCGGGGAGCTGTTTTTT. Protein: CASSLMLTGANTGELFF.

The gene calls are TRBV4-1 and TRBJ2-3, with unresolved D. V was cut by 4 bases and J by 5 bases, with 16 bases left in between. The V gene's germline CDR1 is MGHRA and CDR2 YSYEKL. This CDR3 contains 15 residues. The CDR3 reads CASSPNFGLRDTQYF. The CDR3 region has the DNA TGCGCCAGCAGCCCAAATTTCGGATTGAGAGATACGCAGTATTTT.

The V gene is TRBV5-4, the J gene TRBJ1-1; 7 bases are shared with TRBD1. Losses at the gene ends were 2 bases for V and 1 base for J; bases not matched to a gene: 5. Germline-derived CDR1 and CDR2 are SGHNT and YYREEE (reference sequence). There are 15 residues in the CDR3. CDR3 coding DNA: TGTGCCAGCAGCTTCCGGGACAGAAAGAACACTGAAGCTTTCTTT. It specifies CASSFRDRKNTEAFF.

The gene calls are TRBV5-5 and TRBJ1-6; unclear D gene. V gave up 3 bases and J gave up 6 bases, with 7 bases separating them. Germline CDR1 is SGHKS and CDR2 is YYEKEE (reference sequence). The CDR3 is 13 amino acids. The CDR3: CASSSEINSPLHF. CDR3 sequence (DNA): TGTGCCAGCAGCTCCGAAATTAATTCACCCCTCCACTTT.

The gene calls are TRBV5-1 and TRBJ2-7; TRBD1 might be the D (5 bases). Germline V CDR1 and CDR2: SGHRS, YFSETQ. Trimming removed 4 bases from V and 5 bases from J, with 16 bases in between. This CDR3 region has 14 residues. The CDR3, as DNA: TGCGCCAGCAGCCCCGGGCGGATAGGGGACGAGCAGTACTTC. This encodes CASSPGRIGDEQYF.

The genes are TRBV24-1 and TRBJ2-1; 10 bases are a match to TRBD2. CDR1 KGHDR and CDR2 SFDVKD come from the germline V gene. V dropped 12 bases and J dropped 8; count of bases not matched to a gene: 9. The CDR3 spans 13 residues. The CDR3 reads CAAGSGRSHEQFF. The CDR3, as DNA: TGTGCCGCAGGTAGCGGGAGGAGCCATGAGCAGTTCTTC.

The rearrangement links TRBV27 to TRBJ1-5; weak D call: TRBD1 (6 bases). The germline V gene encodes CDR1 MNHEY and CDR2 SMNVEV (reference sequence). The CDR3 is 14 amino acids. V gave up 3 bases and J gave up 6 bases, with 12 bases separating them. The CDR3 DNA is TGTGCCAGCAGTTTCCGGGGGCGCTTTCAGCCCCAGCATTTT. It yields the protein CASSFRGRFQPQHF.

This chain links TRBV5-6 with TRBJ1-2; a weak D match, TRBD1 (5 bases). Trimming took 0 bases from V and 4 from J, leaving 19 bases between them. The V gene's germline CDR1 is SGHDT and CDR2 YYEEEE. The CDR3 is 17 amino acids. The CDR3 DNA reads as TGTGCCAGCAGCTTGGTCGCAGGGATAGCGCTTAGCTATGGCTACACCTTC. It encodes CASSLVAGIALSYGYTF. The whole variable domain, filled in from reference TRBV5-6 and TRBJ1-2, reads DAGVTQSPTHLIKTRGQQVTLRCSPKSGHDTVSWYQQALGQGPQFIFQYYEEEERQRGNFPDRFSGHQFPNYSSELNVNALLLGDSALYLCASSLVAGIALSYGYTFGSGTRLTVV.

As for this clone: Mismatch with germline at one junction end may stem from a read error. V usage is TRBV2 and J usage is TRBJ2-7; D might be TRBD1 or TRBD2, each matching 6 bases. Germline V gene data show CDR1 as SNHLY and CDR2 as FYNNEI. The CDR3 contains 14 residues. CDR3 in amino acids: CASRQGRDSNEQYF. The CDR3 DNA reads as TGTGCCAGCAGGCAGGGGCGGGACTCCAACGAGCAGTACTTC.

The CDR3 DNA sequence: TGTGCCAGCAGGCCTGCCCAGGGGTCGAACACTGAAGCTTTCTTT. It yields the protein CASRPAQGSNTEAFF. The rearrangement joins TRBV5-4 to TRBJ1-1, with TRBD1 as a possible D gene (6 bases). The ends were cut back, 5 bases at V and 1 base at J, with 15 bases in the middle. CDR3 length: 15 residues. Germline V gene lookup returns CDR1 SGHNT and CDR2 YYREEE (reference sequence).

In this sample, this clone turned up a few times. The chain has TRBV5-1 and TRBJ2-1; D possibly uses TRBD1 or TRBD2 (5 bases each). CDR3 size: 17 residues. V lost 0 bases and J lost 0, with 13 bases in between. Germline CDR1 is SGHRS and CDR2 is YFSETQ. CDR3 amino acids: CASSLVDGDPSYNEQFF. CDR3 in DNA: TGCGCCAGCAGCTTGGTGGATGGGGACCCCTCCTACAATGAGCAGTTCTTC.

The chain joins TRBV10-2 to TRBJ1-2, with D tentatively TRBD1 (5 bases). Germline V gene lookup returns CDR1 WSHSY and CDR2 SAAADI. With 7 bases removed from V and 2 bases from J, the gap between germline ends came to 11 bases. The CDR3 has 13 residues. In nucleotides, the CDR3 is TGCGCCAGCATGACTGGGGGGAACTATGGCTACACCTTC. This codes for CASMTGGNYGYTF.

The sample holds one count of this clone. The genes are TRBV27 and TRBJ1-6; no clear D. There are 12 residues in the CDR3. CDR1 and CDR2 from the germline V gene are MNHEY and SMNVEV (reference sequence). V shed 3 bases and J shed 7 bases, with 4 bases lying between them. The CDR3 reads CASSFINSPLHF. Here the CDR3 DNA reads TGTGCCAGCAGTTTTATAAATTCACCCCTCCACTTT.

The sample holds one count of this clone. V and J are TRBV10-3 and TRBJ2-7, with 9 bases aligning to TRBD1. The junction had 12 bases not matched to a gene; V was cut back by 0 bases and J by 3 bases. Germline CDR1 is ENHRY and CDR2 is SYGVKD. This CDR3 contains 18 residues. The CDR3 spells CAISESLIQGARSYEQYF. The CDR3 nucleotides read TGTGCCATCAGTGAGTCGCTTATACAGGGGGCGAGGAGCTACGAGCAGTACTTC.

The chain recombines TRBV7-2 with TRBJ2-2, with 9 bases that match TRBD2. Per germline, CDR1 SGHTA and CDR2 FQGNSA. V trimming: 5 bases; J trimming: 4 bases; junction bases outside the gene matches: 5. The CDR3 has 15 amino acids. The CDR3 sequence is CASSRELAGTGELFF. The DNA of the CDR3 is TGTGCCAGCAGCCGGGAACTAGCGGGCACCGGGGAGCTGTTTTTT.

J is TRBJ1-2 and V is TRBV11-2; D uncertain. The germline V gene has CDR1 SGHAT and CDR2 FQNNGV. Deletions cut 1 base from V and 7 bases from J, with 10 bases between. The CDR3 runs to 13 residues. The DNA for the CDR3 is TGTGCCAGCAGCTTAGCCGGCAGGCCTGGCTACACCTTC. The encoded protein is CASSLAGRPGYTF.

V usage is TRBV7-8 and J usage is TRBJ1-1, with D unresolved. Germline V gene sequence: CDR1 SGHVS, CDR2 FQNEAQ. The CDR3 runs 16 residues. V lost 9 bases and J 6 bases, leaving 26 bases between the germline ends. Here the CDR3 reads CASKNPRRRPGAEAFF. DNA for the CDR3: TGTGCCAGTAAGAACCCCCGGAGACGCCCTGGGGCTGAAGCTTTCTTT.

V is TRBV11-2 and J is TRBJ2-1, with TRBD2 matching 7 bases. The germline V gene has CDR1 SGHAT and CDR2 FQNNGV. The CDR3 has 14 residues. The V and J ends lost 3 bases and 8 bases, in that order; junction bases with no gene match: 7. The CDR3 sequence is CASSLMGGIDEQFF. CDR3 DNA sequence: TGTGCCAGCAGCTTGATGGGAGGGATCGATGAGCAGTTCTTC.

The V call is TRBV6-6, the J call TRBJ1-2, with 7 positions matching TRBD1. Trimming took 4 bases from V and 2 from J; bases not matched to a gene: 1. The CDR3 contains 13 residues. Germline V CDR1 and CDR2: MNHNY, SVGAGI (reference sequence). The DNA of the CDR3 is TGTGCCAGCAGTTCACAGGGGAACTATGGCTACACCTTC. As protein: CASSSQGNYGYTF.

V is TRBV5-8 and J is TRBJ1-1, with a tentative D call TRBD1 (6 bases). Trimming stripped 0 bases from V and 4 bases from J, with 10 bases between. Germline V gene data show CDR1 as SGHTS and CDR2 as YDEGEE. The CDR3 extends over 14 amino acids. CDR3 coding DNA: TGTGCCAGCAGCTTGGAGGGGGTTATCACTGAAGCTTTCTTT. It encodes CASSLEGVITEAFF.

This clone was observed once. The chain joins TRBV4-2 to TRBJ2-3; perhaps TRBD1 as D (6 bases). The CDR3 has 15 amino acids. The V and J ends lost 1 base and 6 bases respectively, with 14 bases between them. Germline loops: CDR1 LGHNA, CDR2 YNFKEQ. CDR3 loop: CASSQGLTGRDTQYF. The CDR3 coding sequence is TGTGCCAGCAGCCAAGGTCTGACAGGTCGGGATACGCAGTATTTT.

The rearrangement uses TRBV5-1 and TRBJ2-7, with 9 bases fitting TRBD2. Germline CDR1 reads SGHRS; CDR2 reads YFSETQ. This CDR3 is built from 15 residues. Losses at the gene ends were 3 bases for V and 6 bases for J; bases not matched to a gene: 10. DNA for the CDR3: TGCGCCAGCAGCTCGAATGTAGCGGGAGCGGGCGAGCAGTACTTC. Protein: CASSSNVAGAGEQYF.

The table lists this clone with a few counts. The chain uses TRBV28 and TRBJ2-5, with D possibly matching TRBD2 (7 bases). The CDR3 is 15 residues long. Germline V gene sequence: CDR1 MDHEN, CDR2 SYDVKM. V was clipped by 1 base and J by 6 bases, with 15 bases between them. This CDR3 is CASSLSSRGGKTQYF. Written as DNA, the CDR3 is TGTGCCAGCAGTTTATCTTCCAGGGGAGGGAAGACCCAGTACTTC.

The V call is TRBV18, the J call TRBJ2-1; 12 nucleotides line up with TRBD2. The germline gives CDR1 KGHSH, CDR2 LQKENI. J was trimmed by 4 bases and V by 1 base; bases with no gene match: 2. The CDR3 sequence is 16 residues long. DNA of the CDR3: TGTGCCAGCTCACCACTCGGGACTAGCGGGTACAATGAGCAGTTCTTC. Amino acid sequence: CASSPLGTSGYNEQFF.

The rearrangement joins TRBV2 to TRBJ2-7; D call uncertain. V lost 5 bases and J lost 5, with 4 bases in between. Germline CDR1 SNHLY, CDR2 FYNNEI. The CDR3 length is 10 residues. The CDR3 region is CASSNNEQYF. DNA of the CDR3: TGTGCCAGCAGTAACAACGAGCAGTACTTC.

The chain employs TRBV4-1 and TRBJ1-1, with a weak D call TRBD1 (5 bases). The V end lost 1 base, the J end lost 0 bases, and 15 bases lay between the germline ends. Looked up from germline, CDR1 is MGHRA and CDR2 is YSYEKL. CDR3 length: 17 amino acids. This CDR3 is CASSQAVPRAVNTEAFF. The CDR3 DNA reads TGCGCCAGCAGCCAAGCGGTTCCCAGGGCAGTGAACACTGAAGCTTTCTTT.

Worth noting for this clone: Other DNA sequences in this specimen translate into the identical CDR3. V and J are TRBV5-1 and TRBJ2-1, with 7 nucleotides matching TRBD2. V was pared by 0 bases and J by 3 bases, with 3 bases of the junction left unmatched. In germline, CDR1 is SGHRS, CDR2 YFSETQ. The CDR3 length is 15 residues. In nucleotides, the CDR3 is TGCGCCAGCAGCTTGGCCGGCGGGGGCTACAATGAGCAGTTCTTC. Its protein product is CASSLAGGGYNEQFF.

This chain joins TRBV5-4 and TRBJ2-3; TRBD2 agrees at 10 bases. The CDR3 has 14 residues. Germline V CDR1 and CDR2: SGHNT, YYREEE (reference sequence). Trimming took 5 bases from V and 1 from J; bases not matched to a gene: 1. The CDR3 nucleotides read TGTGCCAGCAGTGGGACTAGCGGCACAGATACGCAGTATTTT. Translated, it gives CASSGTSGTDTQYF.

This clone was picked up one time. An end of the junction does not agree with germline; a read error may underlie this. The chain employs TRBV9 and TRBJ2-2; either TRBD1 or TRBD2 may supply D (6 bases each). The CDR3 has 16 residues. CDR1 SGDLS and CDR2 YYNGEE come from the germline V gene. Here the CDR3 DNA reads TGCGCCCGCCGCGTCGGGGGCGGGCGCCACACCGGGGAGCTGTTTTTT. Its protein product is CARRVGGGRHTGELFF.

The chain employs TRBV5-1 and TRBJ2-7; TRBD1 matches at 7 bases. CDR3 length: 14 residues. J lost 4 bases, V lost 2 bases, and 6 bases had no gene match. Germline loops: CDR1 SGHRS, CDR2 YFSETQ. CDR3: CASSFDRVGYEQYF. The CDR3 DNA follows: TGCGCCAGCAGCTTTGACAGGGTCGGTTACGAGCAGTACTTC.